Described below is a single T cell receptor (beta chain) sequence and its context. Its antigen has not been determined. Base qualities are not provided; no much larger clone lies one nucleotide away. The CDR3 numbers 13 residues from cysteine through phenylalanine. Only the CDR3 DNA is retained, 39 bases long and in frame from the first base. Sequences SGHAT (CDR1) and FQNNGV (CDR2) are obtained from the germline V gene. V and J are truncated by 4 bases and 2 bases respectively, leaving an intervening sequence of 7 bases. The immunoSEQ Assay, a bias-controlled multiplex PCR, was used to amplify TCRbeta CDR3 regions from genomic DNA. The authors' pipeline ran thus. Within the assay, amplification of reference gene primers was used to estimate how many nucleated cells each sample contained. Sequence reads were collapsed and filtered to measure the absolute abundance of every unique TCRbeta CDR3 rearrangement. For each sample, productive Simpson clonality was calculated as the square root of Simpson's diversity index across productive rearrangements. TCRdb holds this immuneACCESS table with in-frame rearrangements only. Some clones are missing; in checked studies, unresolved V genes explain under half, and the rest has no known cause. V, J and clone size are taken as reported in that table, and D and trimming were inferred from the DNA itself. The sample table contains around 95,000 clones; only one count was recorded for around 85% of them. Clones ranked in the top ten supply around 15% of the sample.

Whole blood was collected in K2EDTA tubes by collaborating institutions according to the institutions' own protocols. Collaborator samples were shipped for TCRbeta analysis as frozen whole blood, isolated PBMCs, or DNA extracted from either sample type. The source of the sample is a study of blood T cell repertoires in COVID-19 (TCRdb year 2020). General notes on the study: Collaborator samples came from the United States, Italy and Spain and covered acute and convalescent phases of COVID-19. The prospective study material was composed of cDNA or gDNA derived from T cells, B-cell-depleted T cells, or PBMCs. Deeply sampled blood TCRbeta repertoires from subjects exposed to, actively infected with, or recovered from COVID-19 were included in the dataset. The repertoires were released in a freely available public database meant as a resource for research on the immune response to SARS-CoV-2. Samples were obtained from the ongoing ImmuneRACE study (first 160 participants) and from about 1,300 subjects provided by 6 global collaborators. Sample metadata almost always included a de-identified subject ID, COVID-19 status, age in years and sex. HLA class I and class II types, where available, came from metadata supplied by the sample provider rather than from assay-based typing.

Summary of the overall study and its limitations: The amount of clinical and demographic metadata varied by source and participant and was provided uncurated.

Input material: peripheral blood. This clonotype was sampled from a middle-aged man with active or convalescent COVID-19. The V and J segments used are TRBV11-2 and TRBJ2-3; the D gene is perhaps TRBD2, from 5 matching bases. The DNA is as follows: TGTGCCAGCAGCTCGGGAAACACAGATACGCAGTATTTT. Translated, this is CASSSGNTDTQYF.